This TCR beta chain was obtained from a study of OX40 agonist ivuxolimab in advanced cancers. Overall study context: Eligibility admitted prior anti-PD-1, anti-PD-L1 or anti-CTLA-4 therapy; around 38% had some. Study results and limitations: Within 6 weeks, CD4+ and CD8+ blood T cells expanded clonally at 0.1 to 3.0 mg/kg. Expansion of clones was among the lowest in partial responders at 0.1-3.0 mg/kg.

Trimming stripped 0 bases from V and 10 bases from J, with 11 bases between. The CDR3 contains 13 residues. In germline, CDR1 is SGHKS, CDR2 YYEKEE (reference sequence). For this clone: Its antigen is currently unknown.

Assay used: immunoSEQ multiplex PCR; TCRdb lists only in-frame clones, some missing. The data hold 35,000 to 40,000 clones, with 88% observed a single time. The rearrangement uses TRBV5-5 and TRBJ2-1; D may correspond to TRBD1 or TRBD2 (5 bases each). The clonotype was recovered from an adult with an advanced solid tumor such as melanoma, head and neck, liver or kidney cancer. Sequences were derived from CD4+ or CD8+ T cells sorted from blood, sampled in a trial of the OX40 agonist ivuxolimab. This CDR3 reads CASSLAGHREQFF. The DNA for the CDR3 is TGTGCCAGCAGCTTGGCGGGGCACCGAGAGCAGTTCTTC.